Detailed here is one T cell receptor (beta chain). Antigen specificity is unknown. The data were taken from a study of cytomegalovirus exposure and HLA in healthy donors. Findings and caveats of the study: The authors reported that TCR beta sequences could predict HLA-A and HLA-B alleles. These predictions were accurate for most subjects in the first cohort. Most TCR beta V segments were productive about 87% or about 30% of the time in an earlier analysis.

Per the germline V gene, CDR1 is SGHTA and CDR2 is FQGTGA. This CDR3 contains 21 residues. The V and J ends lost 5 bases and 1 base, in that order; junction bases with no gene match: 17. Both 60 Vbeta primers and 13 Jbeta primers went into the PCR. The repertoire was sequenced with immunoSEQ multiplex PCR; TCRdb's copy has only in-frame clones and lacks some. Among fewer than 250,000 clones listed, over 75% were seen once. This TCR was sampled from a male donor in good health and CMV-seronegative. J is TRBJ2-3 and V is TRBV7-3, with TRBD2 matching 14 bases. Sample: PBMCs. The CDR3 DNA follows: TGTGCCAGCAGCACTCCGGGGACTAGCGGGAGACAAGGGGGGGGCACAGATACGCAGTATTTT. This sequence encodes CASSTPGTSGRQGGGTDTQYF.